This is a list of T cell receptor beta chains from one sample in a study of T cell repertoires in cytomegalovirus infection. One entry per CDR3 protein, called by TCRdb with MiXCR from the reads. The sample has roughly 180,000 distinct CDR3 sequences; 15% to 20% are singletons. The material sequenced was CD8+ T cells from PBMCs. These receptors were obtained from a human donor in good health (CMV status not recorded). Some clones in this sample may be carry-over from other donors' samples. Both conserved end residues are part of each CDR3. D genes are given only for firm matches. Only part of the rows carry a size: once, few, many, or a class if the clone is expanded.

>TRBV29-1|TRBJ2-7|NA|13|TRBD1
CSVNVQGAYEQYF
TGCAGCGTTAATGTTCAGGGGGCATACGAGCAGTACTTC
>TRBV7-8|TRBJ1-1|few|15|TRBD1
CASSPRTGGNTEAFF
TGTGCCAGCAGCCCGCGGACAGGGGGAAACACTGAAGCTTTCTTT
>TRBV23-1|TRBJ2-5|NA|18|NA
CASRPTLGRKGGRETQYF
TGCGCCAGCCGTCCAACCCTAGGTCGCAAAGGGGGAAGGGAGACCCAGTACTTC
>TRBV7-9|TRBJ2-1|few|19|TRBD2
CASSRPGLAGPNLNNEQFF
TGTGCCAGCAGCCGGCCCGGACTAGCGGGCCCAAATTTAAACAATGAGCAGTTCTTC
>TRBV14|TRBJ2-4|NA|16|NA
CASSQERVGAGNIQYF
TGTGCCAGCAGCCAAGAAAGAGTGGGGGCGGGAAACATTCAGTACTTC
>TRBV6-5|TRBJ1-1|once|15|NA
CASRFGSGPNTEAFF
TGTGCCAGCAGATTCGGGTCGGGGCCGAACACTGAAGCTTTCTTT
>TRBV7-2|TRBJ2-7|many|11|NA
CASSRGTLQYF
TGTGCCAGCAGCCGCGGGACCCTGCAGTACTTC
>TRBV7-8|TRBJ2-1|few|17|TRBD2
CASSSGLAENSYNEQFF
TGTGCCAGCAGCTCAGGACTAGCGGAAAACTCCTACAATGAGCAGTTCTTC
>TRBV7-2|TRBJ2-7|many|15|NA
CASSHDRRSSYEQYF
TGTGCCAGCAGCCATGACAGGCGTAGCTCCTACGAGCAGTACTTC
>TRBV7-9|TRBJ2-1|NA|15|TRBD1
CASTTRQGPGNEQFF
TGTGCCAGCACCACGAGACAGGGCCCGGGCAATGAGCAGTTCTTC
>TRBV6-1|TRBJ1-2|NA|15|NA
CASSELVAANYGYTF
TGTGCCAGCAGTGAATTGGTGGCCGCTAACTATGGCTACACCTTC
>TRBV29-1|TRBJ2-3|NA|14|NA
CSALLARGTDTQYF
TGCAGCGCACTACTAGCGAGGGGGACAGATACGCAGTATTTT
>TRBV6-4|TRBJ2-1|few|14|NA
CASSRDSENSEQFF
TGTGCCAGCAGTCGGGACTCAGAAAATAGTGAGCAGTTCTTC
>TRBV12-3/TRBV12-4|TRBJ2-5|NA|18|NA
CASSGGQTLGQFQETQYF
TGTGCCAGCAGTGGAGGACAAACCCTCGGACAGTTCCAAGAGACCCAGTACTTC
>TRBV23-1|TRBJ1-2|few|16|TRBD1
CASSHRGTGGFRGYTF
TGCGCCAGCAGTCACCGTGGGACAGGGGGGTTCAGGGGCTACACCTTC
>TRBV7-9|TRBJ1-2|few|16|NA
CASSLSEGEANYGYTF
TGTGCCAGCAGCTTATCCGAGGGGGAGGCCAACTATGGCTACACCTTC
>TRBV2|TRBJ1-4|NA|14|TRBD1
CASRPPGGGEKLFF
TGTGCCAGCAGACCTCCAGGGGGGGGTGAAAAACTGTTTTTT
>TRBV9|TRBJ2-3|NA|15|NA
CASSSPSRSADTQYF
TGTGCCAGCAGCTCCCCAAGTCGTAGCGCGGATACGCAGTATTTT
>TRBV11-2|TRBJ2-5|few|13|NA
CASSFPISIHRYF
TGTGCCAGCAGCTTCCCCATTTCAATTCATAGGTACTTC
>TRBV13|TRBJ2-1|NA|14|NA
CASSPYRENNEQFF
TGTGCCAGCAGCCCCTACAGGGAGAACAATGAGCAGTTCTTC
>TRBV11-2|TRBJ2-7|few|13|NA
CASSSEGPYEQYF
TGTGCCAGCAGCTCGGAAGGCCCCTACGAGCAGTACTTC
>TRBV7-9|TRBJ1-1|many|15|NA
CASTAQEGGSTEAFF
TGTGCCAGCACCGCCCAGGAGGGGGGGAGCACTGAAGCTTTCTTT
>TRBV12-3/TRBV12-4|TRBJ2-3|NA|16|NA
CASSLDPVPSTDTQYF
TGTGCCAGCAGTTTGGATCCGGTTCCTAGCACAGATACGCAGTATTTT